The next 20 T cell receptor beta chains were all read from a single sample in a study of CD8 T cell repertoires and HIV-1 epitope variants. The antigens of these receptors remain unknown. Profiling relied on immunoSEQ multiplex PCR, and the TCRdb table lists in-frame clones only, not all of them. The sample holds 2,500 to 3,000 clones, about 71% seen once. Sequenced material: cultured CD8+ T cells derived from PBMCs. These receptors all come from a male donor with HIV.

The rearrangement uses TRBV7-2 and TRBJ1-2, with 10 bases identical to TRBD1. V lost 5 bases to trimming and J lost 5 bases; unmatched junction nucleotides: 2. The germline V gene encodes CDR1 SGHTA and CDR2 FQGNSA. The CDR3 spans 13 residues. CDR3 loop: CASSLDRGYGYTF. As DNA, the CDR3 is TGTGCCAGCAGCCTGGACAGGGGGTATGGCTACACCTTC.

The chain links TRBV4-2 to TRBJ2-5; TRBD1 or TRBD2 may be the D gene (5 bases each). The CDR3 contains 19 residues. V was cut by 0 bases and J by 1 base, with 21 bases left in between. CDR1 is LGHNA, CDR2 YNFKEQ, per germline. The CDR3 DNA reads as TGTGCCAGCAGCCAAGAGGGGACGGACACCACAAACCTCCAAGAGACCCAGTACTTC. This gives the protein CASSQEGTDTTNLQETQYF.

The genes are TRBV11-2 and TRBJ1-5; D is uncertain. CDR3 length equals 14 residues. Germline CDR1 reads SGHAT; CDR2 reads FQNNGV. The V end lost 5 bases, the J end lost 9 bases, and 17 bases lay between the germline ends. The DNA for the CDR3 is TGTGCCAGCAGCCCCGACCCACTGGTCCGGCCCCAGCATTTT. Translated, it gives CASSPDPLVRPQHF.

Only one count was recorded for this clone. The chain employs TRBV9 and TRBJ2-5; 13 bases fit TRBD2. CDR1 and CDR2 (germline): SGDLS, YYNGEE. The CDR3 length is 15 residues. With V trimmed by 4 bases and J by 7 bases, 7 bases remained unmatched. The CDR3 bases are TGTGCCAGCAGCCCAGGACTAGCGGGGGATGGGACCCAGTACTTC. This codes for CASSPGLAGDGTQYF.

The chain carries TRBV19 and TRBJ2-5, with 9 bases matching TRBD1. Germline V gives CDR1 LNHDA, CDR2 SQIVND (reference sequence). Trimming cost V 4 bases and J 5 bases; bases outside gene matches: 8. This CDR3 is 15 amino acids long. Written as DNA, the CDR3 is TGTGCCAGTAGTACCCTACAGGGGGCTGAGGAGACCCAGTACTTC. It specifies CASSTLQGAEETQYF.

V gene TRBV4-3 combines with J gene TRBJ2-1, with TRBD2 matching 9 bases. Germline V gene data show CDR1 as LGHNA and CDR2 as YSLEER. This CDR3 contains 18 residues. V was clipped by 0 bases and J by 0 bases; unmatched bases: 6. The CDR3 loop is CASSQDGSGGHSYNEQFF. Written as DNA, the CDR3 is TGCGCCAGCAGCCAAGATGGGAGCGGGGGGCACTCCTACAATGAGCAGTTCTTC.

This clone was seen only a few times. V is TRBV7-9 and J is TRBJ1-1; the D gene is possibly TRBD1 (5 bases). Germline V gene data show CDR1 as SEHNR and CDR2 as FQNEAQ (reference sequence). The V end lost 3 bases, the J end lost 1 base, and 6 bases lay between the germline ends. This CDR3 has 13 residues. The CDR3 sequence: CASSLGRNTEAFF. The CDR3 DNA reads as TGTGCCAGCAGCTTGGGACGGAACACTGAAGCTTTCTTT.

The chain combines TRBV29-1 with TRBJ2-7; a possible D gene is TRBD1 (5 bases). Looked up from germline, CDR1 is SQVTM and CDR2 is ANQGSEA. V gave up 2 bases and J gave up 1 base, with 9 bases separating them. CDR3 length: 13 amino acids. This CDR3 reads CSVERKGSYEQYF. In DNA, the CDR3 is TGCAGCGTTGAAAGGAAGGGGTCCTACGAGCAGTACTTC.

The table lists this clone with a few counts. CDR3 amino acids: CARSGTDYRALGERNQPQHF. The CDR3 DNA sequence: TGTGCCAGAAGCGGTACCGATTACAGGGCCCTGGGCGAGAGGAATCAGCCCCAGCATTTT. The chain recombines TRBV5-3 with TRBJ1-5, with D perhaps TRBD1 (6 bases). TRBV5-3 is identified as an open reading frame with a role that is uncertain. This CDR3 has 20 residues. Trimming shortened V by 4 bases and J by 4 bases, and 30 bases separated the two germline ends.

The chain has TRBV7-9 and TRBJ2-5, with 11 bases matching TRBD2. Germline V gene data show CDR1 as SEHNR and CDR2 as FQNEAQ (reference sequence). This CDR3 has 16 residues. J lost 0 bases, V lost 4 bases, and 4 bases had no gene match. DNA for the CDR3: TGTGCCAGCAGCTCCTCGGGACTAGCGGACCAAGAGACCCAGTACTTC. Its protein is CASSSSGLADQETQYF.

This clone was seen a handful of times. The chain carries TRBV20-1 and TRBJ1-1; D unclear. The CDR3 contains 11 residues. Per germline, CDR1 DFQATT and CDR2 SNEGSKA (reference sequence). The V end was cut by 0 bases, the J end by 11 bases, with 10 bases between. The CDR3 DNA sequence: TGCAGTGCTAGAGATGAACTGAATGCTTTCTTT. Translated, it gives CSARDELNAFF.

The CDR3 nucleotides read TGTGCCAGTAGTATAGGGGGCGAGGGACAGCCCCAGCATTTT. Residues: CASSIGGEGQPQHF. The chain uses TRBV19 and TRBJ1-5; D perhaps matches TRBD1 (5 bases). The CDR3 length is 14 residues. From germline, CDR1 is LNHDA and CDR2 SQIVND (reference sequence). V lost 1 base to trimming and J lost 7 bases, with 11 bases between them.

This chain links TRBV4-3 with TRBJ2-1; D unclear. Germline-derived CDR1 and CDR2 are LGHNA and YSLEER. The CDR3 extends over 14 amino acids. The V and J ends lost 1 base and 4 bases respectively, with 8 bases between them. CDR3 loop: CASSQGLLYNEQFF. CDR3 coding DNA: TGCGCCAGCAGCCAAGGACTCTTATACAATGAGCAGTTCTTC.

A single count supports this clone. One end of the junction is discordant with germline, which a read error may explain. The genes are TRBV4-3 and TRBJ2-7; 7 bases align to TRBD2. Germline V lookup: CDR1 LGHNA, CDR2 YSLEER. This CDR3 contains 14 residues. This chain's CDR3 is CAGSRTSVSYEQYF. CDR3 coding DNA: TGCGCCGGCAGCCGAACTAGCGTCTCCTACGAGCAGTACTTC.

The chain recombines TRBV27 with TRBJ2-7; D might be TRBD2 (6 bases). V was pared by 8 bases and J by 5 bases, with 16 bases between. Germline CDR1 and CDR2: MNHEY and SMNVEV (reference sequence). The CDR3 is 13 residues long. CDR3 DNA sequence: TGTGCCAGCCAATTGCGGGGCGCCAACGAGCAGTACTTC. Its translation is CASQLRGANEQYF.

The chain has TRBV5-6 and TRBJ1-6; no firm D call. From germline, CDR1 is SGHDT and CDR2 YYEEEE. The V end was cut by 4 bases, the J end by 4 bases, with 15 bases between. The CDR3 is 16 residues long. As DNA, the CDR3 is TGTGCCAGCAGCCAAGGCGGGGTATCATATAATTCACCCCTCCACTTT. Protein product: CASSQGGVSYNSPLHF.

The CDR3 here is CASSLTRQGNIQYF. CDR3 DNA: TGTGCCAGCAGTTTGACGCGACAGGGGAACATTCAGTACTTC. The chain carries TRBV28 and TRBJ2-4; the match to TRBD1 covers 8 bases. The CDR3 is made up of 14 amino acids. Germline CDR1 and CDR2: MDHEN and SYDVKM. J gave up 7 bases and V 3 bases, and 5 bases lay outside the gene matches. The whole variable domain, filled in from reference TRBV28 and TRBJ2-4, reads DVKVTQSSRYLVKRTGEKVFLECVQDMDHENMFWYRQDPGLGLRLIYFSYDVKMKEKGDIPEGYSVSREKKERFSLILESASTNQTSMYLCASSLTRQGNIQYFGAGTRLSVL.

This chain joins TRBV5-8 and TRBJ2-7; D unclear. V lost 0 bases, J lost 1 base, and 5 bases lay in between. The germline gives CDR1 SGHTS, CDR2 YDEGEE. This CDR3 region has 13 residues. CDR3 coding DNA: TGTGCCAGCAGCTTGGAGGGTTCCTACGAGCAGTACTTC. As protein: CASSLEGSYEQYF.

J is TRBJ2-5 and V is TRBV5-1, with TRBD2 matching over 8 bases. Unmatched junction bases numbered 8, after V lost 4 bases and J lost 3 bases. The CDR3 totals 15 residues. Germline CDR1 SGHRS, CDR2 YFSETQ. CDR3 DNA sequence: TGCGCCAGCAGCCCCCGGGGGGGCGCTGAAGAGACCCAGTACTTC. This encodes CASSPRGGAEETQYF.

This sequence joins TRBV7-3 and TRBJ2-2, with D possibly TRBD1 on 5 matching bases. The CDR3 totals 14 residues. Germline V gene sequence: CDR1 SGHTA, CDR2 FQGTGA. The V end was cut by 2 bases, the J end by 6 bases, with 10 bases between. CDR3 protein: CASSLDSRPGELFF. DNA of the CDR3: TGTGCCAGCAGCTTAGACAGCCGCCCCGGGGAGCTGTTTTTT.